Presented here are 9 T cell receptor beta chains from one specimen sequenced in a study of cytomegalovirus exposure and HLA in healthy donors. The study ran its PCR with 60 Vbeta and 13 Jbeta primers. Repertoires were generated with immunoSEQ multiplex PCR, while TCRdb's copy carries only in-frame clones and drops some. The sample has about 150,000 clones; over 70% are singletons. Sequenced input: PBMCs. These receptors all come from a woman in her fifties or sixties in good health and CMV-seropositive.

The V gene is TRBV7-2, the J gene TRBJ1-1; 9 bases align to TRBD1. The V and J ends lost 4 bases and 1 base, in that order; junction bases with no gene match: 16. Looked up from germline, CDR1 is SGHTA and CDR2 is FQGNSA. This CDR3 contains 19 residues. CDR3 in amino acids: CASSSRGNSGQGTNTEAFF. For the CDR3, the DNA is TGTGCCAGCAGCTCCCGGGGCAACTCCGGACAGGGGACGAACACTGAAGCTTTCTTT.

CDR3 bases: TGTGCCAGCAACCCCCTTGGACAGGGCGCAGTAGACACTGAAGCTTTCTTT. Protein sequence: CASNPLGQGAVDTEAFF. This chain connects TRBV27 to TRBJ1-1; 8 positions match TRBD1. This CDR3 region has 17 residues. Germline assignment: CDR1 MNHEY and CDR2 SMNVEV (reference sequence). Trimming at V came to 7 bases and at J to 3 bases, leaving 16 bases not matched to a gene.

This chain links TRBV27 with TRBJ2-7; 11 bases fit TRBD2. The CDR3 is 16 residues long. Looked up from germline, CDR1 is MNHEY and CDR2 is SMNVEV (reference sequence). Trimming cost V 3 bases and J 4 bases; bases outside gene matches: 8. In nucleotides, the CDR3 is TGTGCCAGCAGTTTTAAGGGGGGACTAGCGGTGTACGAGCAGTACTTC. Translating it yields CASSFKGGLAVYEQYF.

The CDR3 DNA sequence: TGTGCCAGCAGCTTAGCGTTGGGGGAGGGGTCCTACGAGCAGTACTTC. Translating gives CASSLALGEGSYEQYF. V and J are TRBV7-2 and TRBJ2-7, with TRBD2 matching over 7 bases. The V and J ends lost 0 bases and 1 base, in that order; junction bases with no gene match: 6. CDR3 length equals 16 residues. Looked up from germline, CDR1 is SGHTA and CDR2 is FQGNSA.

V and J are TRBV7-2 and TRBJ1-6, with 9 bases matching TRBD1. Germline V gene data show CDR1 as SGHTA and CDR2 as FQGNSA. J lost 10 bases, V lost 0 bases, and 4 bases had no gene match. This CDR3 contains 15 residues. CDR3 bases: TGTGCCAGCAGCTTAGCAACAGGGGGCCAGTCACCCCTCCACTTT. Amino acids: CASSLATGGQSPLHF.

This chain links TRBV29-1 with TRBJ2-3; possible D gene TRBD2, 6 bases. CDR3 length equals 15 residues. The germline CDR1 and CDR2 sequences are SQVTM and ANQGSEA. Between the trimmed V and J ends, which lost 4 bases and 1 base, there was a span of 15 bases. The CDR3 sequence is CSVGAGLLGTDTQYF. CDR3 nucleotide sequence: TGCAGCGTTGGGGCGGGACTTTTAGGCACAGATACGCAGTATTTT.

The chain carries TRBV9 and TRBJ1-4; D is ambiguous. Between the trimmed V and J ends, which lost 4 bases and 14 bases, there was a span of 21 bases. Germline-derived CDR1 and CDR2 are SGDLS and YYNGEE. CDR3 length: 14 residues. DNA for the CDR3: TGTGCCAGCAGCCCCCGAGGAGAGCCTGCGAGTCTGTTTTTT. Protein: CASSPRGEPASLFF. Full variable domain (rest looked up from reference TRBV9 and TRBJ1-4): DSGVTQTPKHLITATGQRVTLRCSPRSGDLSVYWYQQSLDQGLQFLIQYYNGEERAKGNILERFSAQQFPDLHSELNLSSLELGDSALYFCASSPRGEPASLFFGSGTQLSVL.

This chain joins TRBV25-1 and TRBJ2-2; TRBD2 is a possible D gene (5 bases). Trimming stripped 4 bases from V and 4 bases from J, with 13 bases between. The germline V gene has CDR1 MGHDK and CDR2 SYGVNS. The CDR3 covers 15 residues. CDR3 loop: CASSGAAPGTGELFF. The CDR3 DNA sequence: TGTGCCAGCAGTGGAGCGGCCCCGGGCACCGGGGAGCTGTTTTTT.

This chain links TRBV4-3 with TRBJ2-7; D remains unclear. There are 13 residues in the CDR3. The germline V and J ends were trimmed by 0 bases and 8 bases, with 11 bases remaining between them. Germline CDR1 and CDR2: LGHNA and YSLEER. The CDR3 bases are TGCGCCAGCAGCCAAGATGTGGGCGTCAAGCAGTACTTC. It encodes CASSQDVGVKQYF.